This T cell receptor beta chain was recovered during a study of T cells after yellow fever vaccination (dated by TCRdb to between 2018 and 2021). For the study in its entirety: The SMART-Seq v4 Ultra Low Input RNA kit was used to prepare libraries from fractions with low cell numbers. To follow T-cell clones before and after primary and booster YFV17D yellow fever vaccination, bulk TCR alpha and beta repertoires were sequenced over time. Two healthy male donors made up the cohort, one aged 18 to 30 years and the other aged 30 to 40 years. Blood samples were taken at several timepoints before and after primary and secondary immunization, and bulk PBMC replicates and cell subsets were isolated. General findings and caveats noted by the study authors: A small share of clonotypes was detected in both CD4 and CD8 compartments, with the overlap likely arising from convergent recombination. Computational filtering was needed because FACS-sorted repertoires could contain abundant contaminating clonotypes from the bulk population. The secondary T-cell response was weaker than the primary response but faster, peaking on day 5 instead of day 15. Only a couple of donors were included in the study, so the extent to which the findings can be generalized is limited. After the booster, most clones that had expanded after primary vaccination were detected again (approximately 97% of CD4 and 88% of CD8), suggesting broad maintenance of memory.

A distance of 10 bases separates the germline ends of V and J, which lose 6 bases and 4 bases respectively. From cysteine to phenylalanine, the CDR3 is 14 amino acids long. The sequence is cut down to CDR3 DNA, 42 bases in frame from base 1. Data came from an Illumina NovaSeq 6000. TCR cDNA was made using 5'RACE template switching, a step that added a universal primer site and unique molecular identifiers. cDNA synthesis was primed from both the TCR alpha and TCR beta constant segments. Libraries were amplified in two PCR steps, with sample barcodes and sequencing adapters added in the second step. Sequencing of libraries was performed on Illumina HiSeq 2500 (2x100 bp) or NovaSeq (2x150 bp). On the study's bioinformatics: MIGEC was used to demultiplex reads and collapse the reads into UMI consensus sequences, and MiXCR was used for V(D)J alignment. Vaccine-responding clonotypes were identified with edgeR using replicate PBMC samples, with FDR below 0.01 and a log2 fold change above 5 up to day 15 being required. Bulk clonotypes were assigned CD4 or CD8 identity according to which sequenced CD4 or CD8 repertoire held them at higher abundance. TCRdb reran the public reads through fastp at Q25 and MiXCR, keeping productive beta chains. Merged by CDR3 protein, the rows form single entries marked with the most common genes and DNA. TCRdb, not the authors, supplied the V and J calls. The sample records approximately 330,000 distinct CDR3 sequences, approximately 4% of which are singletons. Approximately 23% of the sample is taken by the ten largest.

In this sample, this clonotype turned up many times. Its antigen remains unidentified. No base-level quality is on record; no much larger clone is a single base apart. The sample's treatment or condition label is to be understood as: live attenuated yellow fever vaccine strain. Two biological replicates of bulk PBMCs were collected at each blood-draw timepoint. PBMCs were isolated from peripheral blood using a standard Ficoll-Paque protocol. TriZol was used to extract RNA from bulk PBMCs, CD4 and CD8 fractions, and dextramer-positive and dextramer-negative fractions. This receptor chain uses TRBV12-3 or TRBV12-4 and TRBJ1-6, with TRBD1 perhaps the D gene, on 6 matching bases. The sequencing used PBMCs, collected 5 days after the yellow fever booster vaccination. The clonotype originates from a man between 18 and 35 years old who received the YFV17D yellow fever vaccine. The CDR3 reads as follows: CASSIGGYNSPLHF. In nucleotide form, the sequence is TGTGCCAGCAGCATAGGGGGGTATAATTCACCCCTCCACTTT.